The 6 T cell receptor beta chains given below trace back to one sample, sequenced in a study of control samples from healthy donors and cancer patients. Repertoires were generated with immunoSEQ multiplex PCR, while TCRdb's copy carries only in-frame clones and drops some. The sample lists approximately 94,000 clones, about 90% occurring once. Input material: blood. Receptor source: a woman aged 45-60 years in good health.

This rearrangement joins TRBV11-1 to TRBJ2-5; D gene unclear. V was clipped by 8 bases and J by 2 bases, with 15 bases between them. CDR3 length: 14 amino acids. Germline CDR1 is SGHAT and CDR2 is FQDESV (reference sequence). This CDR3 is CASSSTLVQETQYF. CDR3 nucleotides: TGTGCCAGCTCCTCAACCTTGGTGCAAGAGACCCAGTACTTC. Filled out from reference TRBV11-1 and TRBJ2-5, the complete variable domain reads EAEVAQSPRYKITEKSQAVAFWCDPISGHATLYWYRQILGQGPELLVQFQDESVVDDSQLPKDRFSAERLKGVDSTLKIQPAELGDSAMYLCASSSTLVQETQYFGPGTRLLVL.

The chain employs TRBV21-1 and TRBJ2-1; the D call TRBD2 from the table was never checked on the DNA. TRBV21-1 is a pseudogene segment. This CDR3 has 21 residues. In DNA, the CDR3 is TGTGCCAGCAGCAAAGTCCAACTAGCGGGAGTCCTGTTGCACCCACCCAATGAGCAGTTCTTC. Translating it yields CASSKVQLAGVLLHPPNEQFF.

Only a few counts were recorded for this clone. The chain joins TRBV12-5 to TRBJ2-5, with TRBD1 identical over 9 bases. CDR1 and CDR2 (germline): LGHNT, FRNRAP. V dropped 6 bases and J dropped 5; count of bases not matched to a gene: 7. The CDR3 is made up of 14 amino acids. As DNA, the CDR3 is TGTGCTAGTGGGATTGACAGGGGGGTCGAGACCCAGTACTTC. This translates into CASGIDRGVETQYF.

The DNA for the CDR3 is TGTGCCTGGAGCATAGGGGGGAATGGGGCTTTCTTT. It specifies CAWSIGGNGAFF. The chain joins TRBV30 to TRBJ1-1, with a possible D match to TRBD1 (6 bases). Trimming left V 3 bases short and J 11 bases short, with 16 bases between. The CDR3 runs 12 residues. From germline, CDR1 is GTSNPN and CDR2 SVGIG (reference sequence). The full variable domain, completed using reference TRBV30 and TRBJ1-1, is SQTIHQWPATLVQPVGSPLSLECTVEGTSNPNLYWYRQAAGRGLQLLFYSVGIGQISSEVPQNLSASRPQDRQFILSSKKLLLSDSGFYLCAWSIGGNGAFFGQGTRLTVV.

This chain connects TRBV9 to TRBJ2-1; D ambiguous. CDR3 length equals 15 residues. Germline V CDR1 and CDR2: SGDLS, YYNGEE. The V gene lost 1 base and the J gene lost 2 bases, with 10 bases spanning the gap. CDR3 DNA: TGTGCCAGCAGCGTACCAGTTGGGGCCTACAATGAGCAGTTCTTC. It yields the protein CASSVPVGAYNEQFF.

The chain combines TRBV6-1 with TRBJ1-2; 8 bases are shared with TRBD1. Per the germline V gene, CDR1 is MNHNS and CDR2 is SASEGT. With V trimmed by 0 bases and J by 4 bases, 7 bases remained unmatched. CDR3 length: 16 amino acids. The CDR3 sequence is CASSEAWTGRLYGYTF. The CDR3 DNA reads TGTGCCAGCAGTGAAGCCTGGACAGGGCGACTCTATGGCTACACCTTC.